This T cell receptor beta chain was identified in a study of CD8+ T cells in alopecia areata. At the level of the study: Treated patients received oral tofacitinib, 5 to 10 mg twice daily. The study gave tofacitinib for 6 to 18 months, then 6 months off drug.

Reverse transcribed after extraction, RNA yielded cDNA as the sequencing template. The data were produced by immunoSEQ multiplex PCR, yet TCRdb's version contains in-frame clones alone and is incomplete. This repertoire shows under 75,000 clones, around half found once; its top ten account for about a sixth. V was trimmed by 4 bases and J by 5 bases, leaving 12 bases between them. This CDR3 region has 12 residues. The germline CDR1 and CDR2 sequences are SQVTM and ANQGSEA. This sequence joins TRBV29-1 and TRBJ2-7; D is possibly TRBD1 (5 bases). This clonotype was obtained from a human donor with alopecia areata. The specimen comprised CD8+ T cells sorted from blood, sampled at week 0. For the CDR3, the DNA is TGCAGCGTTGTTAAAGGGGCCCACGAGCAGTACTTC. It specifies CSVVKGAHEQYF.